Below, one T cell receptor beta chain is given with its context. Libraries were prepared by immunoSEQ multiplex PCR; TCRdb keeps only in-frame clonotypes and omits some of them. The sample has 75,000 to 95,000 clones; roughly four fifths are singletons. The sample originates from a study of blood T cell repertoires in COVID-19. Study summary: PBMCs, B-cell-depleted T cells, or T cells were the source of the cDNA or gDNA that made up the material.

V was cut by 1 base and J by 0 bases, with 12 bases left in between. Per the germline V gene, CDR1 is SGHTA and CDR2 is FQGTGA. The CDR3 totals 16 residues. The sequenced material came from peripheral blood. The rearrangement uses TRBV7-3 and TRBJ1-1; D perhaps matches TRBD1 (5 bases). This clonotype originated in a man aged 55 to 70 with acute or convalescent COVID-19. CDR3 sequence: CASSLRFTGLNTEAFF. CDR3 bases: TGTGCCAGCAGCTTAAGATTTACAGGACTGAACACTGAAGCTTTCTTT.